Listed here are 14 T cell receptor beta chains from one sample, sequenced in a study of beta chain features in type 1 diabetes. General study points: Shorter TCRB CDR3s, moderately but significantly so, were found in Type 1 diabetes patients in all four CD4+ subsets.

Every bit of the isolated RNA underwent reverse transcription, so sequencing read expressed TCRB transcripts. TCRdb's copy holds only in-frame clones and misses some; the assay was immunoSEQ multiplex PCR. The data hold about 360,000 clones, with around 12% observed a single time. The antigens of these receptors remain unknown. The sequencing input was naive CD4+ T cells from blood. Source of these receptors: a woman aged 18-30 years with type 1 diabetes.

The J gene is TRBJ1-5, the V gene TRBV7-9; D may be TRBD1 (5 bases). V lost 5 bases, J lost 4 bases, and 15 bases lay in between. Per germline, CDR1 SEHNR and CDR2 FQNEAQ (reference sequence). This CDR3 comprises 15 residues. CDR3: CASSHGQGGNQPQHF. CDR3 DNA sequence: TGTGCCAGCAGCCACGGGCAGGGAGGAAATCAGCCCCAGCATTTT.

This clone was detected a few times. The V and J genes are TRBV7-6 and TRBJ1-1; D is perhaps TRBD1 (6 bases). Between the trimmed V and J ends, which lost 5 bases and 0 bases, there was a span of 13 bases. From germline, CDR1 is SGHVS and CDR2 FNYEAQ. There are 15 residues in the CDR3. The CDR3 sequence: CASSPARGLNTEAFF. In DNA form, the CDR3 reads TGTGCCAGCAGCCCCGCCAGGGGCTTGAACACTGAAGCTTTCTTT.

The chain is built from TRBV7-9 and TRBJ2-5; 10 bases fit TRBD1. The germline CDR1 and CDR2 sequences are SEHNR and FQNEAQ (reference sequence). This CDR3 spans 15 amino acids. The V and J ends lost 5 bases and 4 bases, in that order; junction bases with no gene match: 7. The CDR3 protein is CASSHWTGGGETQYF. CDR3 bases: TGTGCCAGCAGCCACTGGACAGGGGGAGGAGAGACCCAGTACTTC.

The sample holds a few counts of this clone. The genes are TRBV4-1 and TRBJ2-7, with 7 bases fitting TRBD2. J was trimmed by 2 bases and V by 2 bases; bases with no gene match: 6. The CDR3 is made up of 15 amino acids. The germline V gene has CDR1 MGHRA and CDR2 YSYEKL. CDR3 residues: CASSQYLAATYEQYF. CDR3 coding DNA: TGCGCCAGCAGCCAATATCTAGCGGCCACCTACGAGCAGTACTTC.

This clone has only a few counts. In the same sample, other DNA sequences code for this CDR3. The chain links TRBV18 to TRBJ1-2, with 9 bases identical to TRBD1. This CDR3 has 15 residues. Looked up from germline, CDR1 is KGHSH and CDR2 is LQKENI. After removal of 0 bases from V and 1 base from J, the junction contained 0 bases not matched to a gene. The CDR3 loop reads CASSPPGQGNYGYTF. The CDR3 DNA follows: TGTGCCAGCTCACCACCGGGACAGGGTAACTATGGCTACACCTTC.

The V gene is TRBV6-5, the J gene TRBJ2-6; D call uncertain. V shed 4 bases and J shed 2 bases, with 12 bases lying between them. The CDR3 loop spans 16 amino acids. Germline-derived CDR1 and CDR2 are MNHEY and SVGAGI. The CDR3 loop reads CASSSERLAGANVLTF. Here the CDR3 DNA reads TGTGCCAGCAGTTCTGAAAGACTCGCTGGGGCCAACGTCCTGACTTTC.

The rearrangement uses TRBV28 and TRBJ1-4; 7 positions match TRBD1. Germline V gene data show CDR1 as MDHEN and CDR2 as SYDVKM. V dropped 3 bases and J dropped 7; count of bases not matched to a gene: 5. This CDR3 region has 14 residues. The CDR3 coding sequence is TGTGCCAGCAGTTTGGCAGGGGGTGGTGAAAAACTGTTTTTT. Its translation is CASSLAGGGEKLFF.

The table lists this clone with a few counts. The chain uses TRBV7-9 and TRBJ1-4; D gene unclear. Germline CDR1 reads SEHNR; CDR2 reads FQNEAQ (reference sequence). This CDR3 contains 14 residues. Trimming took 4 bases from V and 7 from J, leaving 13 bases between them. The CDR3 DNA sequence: TGTGCCAGCAGCTCCGACAACGGCCGTGAAAAACTGTTTTTT. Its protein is CASSSDNGREKLFF.

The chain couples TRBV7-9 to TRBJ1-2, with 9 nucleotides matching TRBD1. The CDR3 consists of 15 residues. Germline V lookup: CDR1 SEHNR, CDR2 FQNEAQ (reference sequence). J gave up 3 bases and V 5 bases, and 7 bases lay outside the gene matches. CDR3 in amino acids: CASSLGQGDDYGYTF. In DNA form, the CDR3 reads TGTGCCAGCAGCCTGGGACAGGGAGATGACTATGGCTACACCTTC.

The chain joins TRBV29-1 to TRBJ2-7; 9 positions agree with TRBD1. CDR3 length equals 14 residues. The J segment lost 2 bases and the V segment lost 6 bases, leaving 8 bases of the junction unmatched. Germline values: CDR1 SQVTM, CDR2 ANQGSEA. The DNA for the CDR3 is TGCAGCGTCCGGGACAGGGTATTCCCCTACGAGCAGTACTTC. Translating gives CSVRDRVFPYEQYF.

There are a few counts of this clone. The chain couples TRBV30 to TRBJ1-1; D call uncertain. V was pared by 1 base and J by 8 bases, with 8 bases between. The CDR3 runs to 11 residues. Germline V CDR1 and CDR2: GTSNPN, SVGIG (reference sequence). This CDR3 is CAWSGGGEAFF. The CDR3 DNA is TGTGCCTGGAGTGGGGGAGGCGAAGCTTTCTTT.

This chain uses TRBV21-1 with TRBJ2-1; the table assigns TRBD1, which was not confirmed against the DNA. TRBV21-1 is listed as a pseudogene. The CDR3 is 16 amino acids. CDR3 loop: CASSDERQGVYNEQFF. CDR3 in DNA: TGTGCCAGCAGTGACGAAAGACAGGGGGTCTACAATGAGCAGTTCTTC.

In DNA, the CDR3 is TGTGCCAGCAGCTTGGGTTCCCCGGTAGTCAATGAGCAGTTCTTC. This translates into CASSLGSPVVNEQFF. The V and J genes are TRBV5-4 and TRBJ2-1; D is ambiguous. Germline CDR1 SGHNT, CDR2 YYREEE (reference sequence). The CDR3 totals 15 residues. V lost 0 bases, J lost 6 bases, and 13 bases lay in between.

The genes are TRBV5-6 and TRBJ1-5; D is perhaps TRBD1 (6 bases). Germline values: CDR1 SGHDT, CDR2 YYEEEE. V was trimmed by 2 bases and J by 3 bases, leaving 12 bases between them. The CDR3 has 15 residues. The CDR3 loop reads CASSFGEGVNQPQHF. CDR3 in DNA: TGTGCCAGCAGCTTCGGGGAGGGGGTCAATCAGCCCCAGCATTTT.